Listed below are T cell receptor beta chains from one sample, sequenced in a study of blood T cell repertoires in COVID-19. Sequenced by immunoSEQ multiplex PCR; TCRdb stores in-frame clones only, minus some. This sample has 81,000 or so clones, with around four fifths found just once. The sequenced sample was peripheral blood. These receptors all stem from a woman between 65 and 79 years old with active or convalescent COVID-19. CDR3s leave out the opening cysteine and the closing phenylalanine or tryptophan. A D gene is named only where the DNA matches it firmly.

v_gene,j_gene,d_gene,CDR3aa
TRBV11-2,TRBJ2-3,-,ASSLGGGRGYSTDTQY
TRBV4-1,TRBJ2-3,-,ASSQEGRTNTDTQY
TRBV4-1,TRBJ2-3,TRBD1,ASSQDRGTGVTDTQY
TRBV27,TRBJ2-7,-,ASRKWEAYEQY
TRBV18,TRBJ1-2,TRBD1,ASSQTPDRVGYT
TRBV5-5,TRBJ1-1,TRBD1,ASSSLQDRGRTEAF
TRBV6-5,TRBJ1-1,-,ASSYSDSFTEAF
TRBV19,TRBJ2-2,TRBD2,ASTLGLVTGELF
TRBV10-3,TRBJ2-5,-,AIGNRVGETQY
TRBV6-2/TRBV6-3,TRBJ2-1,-,ASSSQGNPYNEQF
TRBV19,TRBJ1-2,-,ASRTGGRYGYT
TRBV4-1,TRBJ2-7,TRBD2,ASSQVASGSSYEQY
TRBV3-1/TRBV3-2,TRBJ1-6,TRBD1,ASSPDRVSYNSPLH
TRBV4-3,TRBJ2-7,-,ASSQEWAGAAYEQY
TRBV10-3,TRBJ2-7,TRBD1,AIGPGQGSYEQY
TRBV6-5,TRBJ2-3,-,ASSRTGLSDTQY
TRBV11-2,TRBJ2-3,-,ASSLLRDTQY
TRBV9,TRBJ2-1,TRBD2,ASRVTSGGALGYNEQF
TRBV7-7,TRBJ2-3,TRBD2,ASSSLPTSGGSASTDTQY
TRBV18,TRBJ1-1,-,ASSEIRGLTEAF
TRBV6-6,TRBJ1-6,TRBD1,ASSQTGTGSPLH
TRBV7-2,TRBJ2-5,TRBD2,ASSSQRGGETQY
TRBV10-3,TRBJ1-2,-,AISERNSYGYT
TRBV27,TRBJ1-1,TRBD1,ASSRKGTGGAISEAF
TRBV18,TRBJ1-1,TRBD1,ASSSLLGTGVTEAF
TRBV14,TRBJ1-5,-,ASSQGQGGQPQH
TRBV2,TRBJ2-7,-,ASSGASYEQY
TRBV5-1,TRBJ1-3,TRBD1,ASTGQGEIGNTIY
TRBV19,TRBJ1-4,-,ASSIGGVTNEKLF
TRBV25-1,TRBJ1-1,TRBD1,ASRAGTVKPEAF
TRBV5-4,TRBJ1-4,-,ASSPRPATNEKLF
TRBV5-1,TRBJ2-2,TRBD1,ASSSLTGADTGELF
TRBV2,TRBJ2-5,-,ACQYFQETQY
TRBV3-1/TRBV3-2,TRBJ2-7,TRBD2,ASSQTSGGTYEQY
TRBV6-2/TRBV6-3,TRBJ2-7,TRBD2,ASSYSTGTSGHYEQY
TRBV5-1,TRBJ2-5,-,ASSSLEREETQY
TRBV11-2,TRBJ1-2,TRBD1,ASSAATGQGGFGYT
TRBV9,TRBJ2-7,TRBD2,ASSVAWGGSYEQY
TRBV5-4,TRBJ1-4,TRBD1,ASSWTGPGEKLF
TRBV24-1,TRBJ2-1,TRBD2,ATSDLALAVHNEQF
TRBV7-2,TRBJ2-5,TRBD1,ASSSPTGQETQY
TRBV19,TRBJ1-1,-,ASSIDRLSTEAF